This T cell receptor beta chain is drawn from a study of T-cell memory formation after mild COVID-19. Whole-study context: Largely, the TCR clusters proved donor specific. Study outcomes and limitations: Pre-infection memory already had some responding clones, implying cross-reactive memory joined. Contracting clones from day 15 to 85 showed balanced CD4/CD8; later expanders favored CD4+. Among CD4+ contracting clones, most were CM and EM, and CD8+ ones EMRA.

This clonotype was recorded many times. Its antigen remains unidentified. MiXCR, applied by TCRdb to the 5' RACE reads, yields one record per CDR3 protein. The data hold about 350,000 distinct CDR3 sequences, with approximately 22% observed a single time. The CDR3 runs 11 residues. CDR1 is SGHTA, CDR2 FQGNSA, per germline. Trimming left V 5 bases short and J 6 bases short, with 8 bases between. The TCR sequence derives from a man aged 18-30 years who had mild COVID-19 (a few samples of this study predate the infection). Cell type and time point are not known. This chain uses TRBV7-2 with TRBJ2-7, with D possibly TRBD1 on 6 matching bases. The sample comprised PBMCs or a T cell subset sorted from them (not recorded which). CDR3 loop: CASSPRGEQYF. DNA for the CDR3: TGTGCCAGCAGCCCCAGGGGCGAGCAGTACTTC.